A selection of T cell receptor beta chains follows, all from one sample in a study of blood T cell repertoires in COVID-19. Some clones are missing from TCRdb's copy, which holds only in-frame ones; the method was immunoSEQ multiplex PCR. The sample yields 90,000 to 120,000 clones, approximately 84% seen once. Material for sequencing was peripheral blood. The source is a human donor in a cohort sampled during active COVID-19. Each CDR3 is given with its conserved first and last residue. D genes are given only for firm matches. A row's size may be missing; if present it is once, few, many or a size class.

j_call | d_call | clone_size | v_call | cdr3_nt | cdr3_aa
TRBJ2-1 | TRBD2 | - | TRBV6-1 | TGTGCCAGCAGTGAGGCCCTAGCGGGAGGGCTCAATGAGCAGTTCTTC | CASSEALAGGLNEQFF
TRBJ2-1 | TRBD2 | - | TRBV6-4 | TGTGCCAGCAGTAGTCAATGGCGGGAGGGCCTGTTCTTC | CASSSQWREGLFF
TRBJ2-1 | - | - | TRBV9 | TGTGCCAGCAGCCTAGGGGAGGTCAACCACAATGAGCAGTTCTTC | CASSLGEVNHNEQFF
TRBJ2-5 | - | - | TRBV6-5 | TGTGCCAGCAGAAGGACTGAAACAGAGACCCAGTACTTC | CASRRTETETQYF
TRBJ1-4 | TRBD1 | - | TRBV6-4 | TGTGCCAGTGGGGGACAGGGGGCGACATTGCTATCTGAAAAACTGTTTTTT | CASGGQGATLLSEKLFF
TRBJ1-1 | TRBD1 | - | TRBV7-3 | TGTGCCAGCAGCCCTATACAGGGGATTAACACTGAAGCTTTCTTT | CASSPIQGINTEAFF
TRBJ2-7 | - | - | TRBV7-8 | TGTGCCAGCAGCTTAGGGCTTGTCAGGGGGGTATACGAGCAGTACTTC | CASSLGLVRGVYEQYF
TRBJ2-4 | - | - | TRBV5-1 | TGCGCCAGCAGTCGGGACAAAAAAAACATTCAGTACTTC | CASSRDKKNIQYF
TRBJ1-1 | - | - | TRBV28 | TGTGCCAGCAGGCCGGGTAACATGAACACTGAAGCTTTCTTT | CASRPGNMNTEAFF
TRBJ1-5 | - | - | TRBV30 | TGTGCCTGGAGTGTTCCCCAGATTACCAATCAGCCCCAGCATTTT | CAWSVPQITNQPQHF
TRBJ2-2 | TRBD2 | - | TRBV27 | TGTGCCAGCAGTTCATTAGCGGGACTCTCGAACACCGGGGAGCTGTTTTTT | CASSSLAGLSNTGELFF
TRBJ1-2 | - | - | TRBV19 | TGTGCCAGTAGTATAGGACCGGGAGCTAACTATGGCTACACCTTC | CASSIGPGANYGYTF
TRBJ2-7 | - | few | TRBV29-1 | TGCAGCGTTGTTCAGCGCCTTAGCTCCTACGAGCAGTACTTC | CSVVQRLSSYEQYF
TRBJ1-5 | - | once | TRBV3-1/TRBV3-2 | TGTGCCAGCAGAACTCGAAGTTGGAGGGGCCAGCCCCAGCATTTT | CASRTRSWRGQPQHF
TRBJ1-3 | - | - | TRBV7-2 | TGTGCCAGCTCGCGGGGGACTGGAAACACCATATATTTT | CASSRGTGNTIYF
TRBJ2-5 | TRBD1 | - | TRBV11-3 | TGTGCCAGCAGCGCGACAGGGGCTCAAGAGACCCAGTACTTC | CASSATGAQETQYF
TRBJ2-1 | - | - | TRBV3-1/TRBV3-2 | TGTGCCAGCAGCCAGACGGGCGGGATGGTATACAATGAGCAGTTCTTC | CASSQTGGMVYNEQFF
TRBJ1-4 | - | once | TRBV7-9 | TGTGCCAGCAGCCGCTACCAGGGGACTAATGAAAAACTGTTTTTT | CASSRYQGTNEKLFF
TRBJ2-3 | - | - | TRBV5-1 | TGCGCCAGCAGCTACCTAGGGAGTGCAGATACGCAGTATTTT | CASSYLGSADTQYF
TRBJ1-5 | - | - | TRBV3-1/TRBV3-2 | TGTGCCAGCAGCCGTGGCAAAAGCAATCAGCCCCAGCATTTT | CASSRGKSNQPQHF
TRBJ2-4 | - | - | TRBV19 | TGTGCCAGTAGTATAGATCTCCGGACAGAAAAAAACATTCAGTACTTC | CASSIDLRTEKNIQYF
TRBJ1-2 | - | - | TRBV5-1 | TGCGCCAGCAGCTCCGAAACAGGATCCCCCCCCGGCTACACCTTC | CASSSETGSPPGYTF
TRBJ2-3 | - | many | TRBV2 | TGTGCCAGCAGTCTTAGCACAGATACGCAGTATTTT | CASSLSTDTQYF
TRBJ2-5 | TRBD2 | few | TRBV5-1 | TGCGCCAGCAGCTTGGAGGCTAGCGGGGAAGAGACCCAGTACTTC | CASSLEASGEETQYF
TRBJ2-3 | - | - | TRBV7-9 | TGTGCCAGCGACCAGGCAGATACGCAGTATTTT | CASDQADTQYF
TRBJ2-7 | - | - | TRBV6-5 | TGTGCCAGCAGTTACGCGGACAGCTACGAGCAGTACTTC | CASSYADSYEQYF
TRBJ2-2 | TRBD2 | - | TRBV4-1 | TGCGCCAGCAGGATCCTAGCGGGCTTTACCGGGGAGCTGTTTTTT | CASRILAGFTGELFF
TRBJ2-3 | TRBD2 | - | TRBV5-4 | TGTGCCAGCAGCTTGTCTGCTAGCGGCACTAGCACAGATACGCAGTATTTT | CASSLSASGTSTDTQYF
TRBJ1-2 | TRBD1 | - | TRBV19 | TGTGCCAGTAGCACCCTGACAGGGGGCTATGGCTACACCTTC | CASSTLTGGYGYTF
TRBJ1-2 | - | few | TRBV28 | TGTGCCAGCAGTTCACTTGGTGGCTACACCTTC | CASSSLGGYTF
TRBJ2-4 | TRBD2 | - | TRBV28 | TGTGCCAGCAGTTCCCGGGGGGGCTCGGACATTCAGTACTTC | CASSSRGGSDIQYF
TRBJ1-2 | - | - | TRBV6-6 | TGTGCCAGCAGCAAAGGCGGGGGGGGCTATGGCTACACCTTC | CASSKGGGGYGYTF
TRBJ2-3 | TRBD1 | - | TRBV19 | TGTGCCAGTAGTATAGGAGGACAGGTTCCAGATACGCAGTATTTT | CASSIGGQVPDTQYF
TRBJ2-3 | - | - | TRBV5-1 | TGCGCCAGCAGCTTGGGTAACCCGGGAAGCACAGATACGCAGTATTTT | CASSLGNPGSTDTQYF
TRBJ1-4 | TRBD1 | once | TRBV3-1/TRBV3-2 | TGTGCCAGCAGCCAACGGGACAGGCTGAATGAAAAACTGTTTTTT | CASSQRDRLNEKLFF
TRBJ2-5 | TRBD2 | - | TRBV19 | TGTGCCAGTAGGGGACTAGCGGGAGTAGAGACCCAGTACTTC | CASRGLAGVETQYF
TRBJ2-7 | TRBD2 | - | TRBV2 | TGTGCCAGCAGTGGTTCTGTGACTAGCGCCTCCTACGAGCAGTACTTC | CASSGSVTSASYEQYF
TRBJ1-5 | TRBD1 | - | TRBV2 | TGTGCCAGCAGTGAAGATCGGACAGGGTGGGATAGGGCTGGTCAGCCCCAGCATTTT | CASSEDRTGWDRAGQPQHF
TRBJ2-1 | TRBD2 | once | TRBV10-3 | TGTGCCATCAGTGAGTCGGGACTAGCGGGGGAAAAACAGTTCTTC | CAISESGLAGEKQFF
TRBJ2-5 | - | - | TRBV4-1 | TGCGCCAGCAGCCGGCACCTGACAGAAAACCTACAAGAGACCCAGTACTTC | CASSRHLTENLQETQYF
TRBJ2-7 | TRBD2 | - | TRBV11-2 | TGTGCCAGCAGCCCCCGGGGAGCGGGGGGGCCCGATTGGGACGAGCAGTACTTC | CASSPRGAGGPDWDEQYF
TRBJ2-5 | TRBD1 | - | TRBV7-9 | TGTGCCAGCAGCGTGGGACAGACCCAAGAGACCCAGTACTTC | CASSVGQTQETQYF
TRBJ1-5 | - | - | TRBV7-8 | TGTGCCAGCAGCTTAGCCGCGATCGGGCAGCCCCAGCATTTT | CASSLAAIGQPQHF
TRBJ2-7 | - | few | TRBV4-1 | TGCGCCAGCAGCCAAGACAGGAATCAGGTGTACGAGCAGTACTTC | CASSQDRNQVYEQYF
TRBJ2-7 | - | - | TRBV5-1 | TGCGCCAGCGGAGACTTAGCCTACGAGCAGTACTTC | CASGDLAYEQYF
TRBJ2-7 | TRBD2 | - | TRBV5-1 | TGCGCCAGCAGCTTACTAGCGGAGTCCTACGAGCAGTACTTC | CASSLLAESYEQYF
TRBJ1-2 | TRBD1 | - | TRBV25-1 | TGTGCCAGCAGTGCGATAGGGACAGGGAACTATGGCTACACCTTC | CASSAIGTGNYGYTF
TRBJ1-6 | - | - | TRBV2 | TGTGCCAGCACTACAGGCTATAATTCACCCCTCCACTTT | CASTTGYNSPLHF
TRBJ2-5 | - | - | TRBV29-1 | TGCAGTTGGGAGAAGGGAGAGACCCAGTACTTC | CSWEKGETQYF
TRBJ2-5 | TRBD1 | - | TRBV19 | TGTGCCAGTAGCACATCGGGACAGGGGCTTAGAGAGACCCAGTACTTC | CASSTSGQGLRETQYF
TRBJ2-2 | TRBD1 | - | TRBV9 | TGTGCCAGCAGCGACCGGGACAGGGGAACAGGCGGCACCGGGGAGCTGTTTTTT | CASSDRDRGTGGTGELFF
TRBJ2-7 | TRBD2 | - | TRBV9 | TGTGCCAGCAGCGCCGATGACACTAGCGCTGTCGAAGTGCAGTACTTC | CASSADDTSAVEVQYF
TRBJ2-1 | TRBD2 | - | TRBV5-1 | TGCGCCAGCAGCTTGGCGTCGGGACTAACCGACAGTGAGCAGTTCTTC | CASSLASGLTDSEQFF